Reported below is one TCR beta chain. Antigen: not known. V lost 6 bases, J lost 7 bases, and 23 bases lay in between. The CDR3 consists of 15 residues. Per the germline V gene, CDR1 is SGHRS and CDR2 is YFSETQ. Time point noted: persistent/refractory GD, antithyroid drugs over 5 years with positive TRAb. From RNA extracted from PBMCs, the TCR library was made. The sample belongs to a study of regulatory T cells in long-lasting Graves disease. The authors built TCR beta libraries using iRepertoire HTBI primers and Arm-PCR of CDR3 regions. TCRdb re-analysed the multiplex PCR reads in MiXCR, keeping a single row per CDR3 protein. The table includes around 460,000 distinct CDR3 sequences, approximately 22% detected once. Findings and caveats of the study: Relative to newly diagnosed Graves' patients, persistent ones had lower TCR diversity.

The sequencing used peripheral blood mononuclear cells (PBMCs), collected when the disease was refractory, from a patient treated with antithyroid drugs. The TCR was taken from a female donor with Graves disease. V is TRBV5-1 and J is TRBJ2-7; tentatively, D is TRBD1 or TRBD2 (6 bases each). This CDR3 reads CASNADVPGAGEQYF. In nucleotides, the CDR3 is TGCGCCAGCAATGCCGACGTTCCGGGGGCGGGGGAGCAGTACTTC.